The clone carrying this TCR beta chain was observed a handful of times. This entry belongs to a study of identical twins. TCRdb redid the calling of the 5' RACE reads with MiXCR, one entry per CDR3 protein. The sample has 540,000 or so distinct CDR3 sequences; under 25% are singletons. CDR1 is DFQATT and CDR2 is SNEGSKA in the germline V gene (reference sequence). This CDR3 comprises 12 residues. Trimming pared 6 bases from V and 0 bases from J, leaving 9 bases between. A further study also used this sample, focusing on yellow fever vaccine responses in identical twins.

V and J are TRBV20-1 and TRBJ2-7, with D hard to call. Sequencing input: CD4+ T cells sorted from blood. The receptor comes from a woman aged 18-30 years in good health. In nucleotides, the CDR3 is TGCAGTGCAATTGAAAGCTCCTACGAGCAGTACTTC. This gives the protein CSAIESSYEQYF.